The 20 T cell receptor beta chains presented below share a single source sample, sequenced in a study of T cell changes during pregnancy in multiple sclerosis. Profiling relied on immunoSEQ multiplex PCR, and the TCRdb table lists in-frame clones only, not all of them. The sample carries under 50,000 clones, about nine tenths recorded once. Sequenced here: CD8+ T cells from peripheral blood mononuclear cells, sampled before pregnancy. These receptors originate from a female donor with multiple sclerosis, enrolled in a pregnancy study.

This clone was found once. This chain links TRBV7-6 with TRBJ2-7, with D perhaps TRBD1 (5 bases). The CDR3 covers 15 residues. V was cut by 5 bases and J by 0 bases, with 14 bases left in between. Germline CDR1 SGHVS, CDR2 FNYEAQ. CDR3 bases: TGTGCCAGCAGCCCATTCAGGGCGAGCTCCTACGAGCAGTACTTC. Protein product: CASSPFRASSYEQYF.

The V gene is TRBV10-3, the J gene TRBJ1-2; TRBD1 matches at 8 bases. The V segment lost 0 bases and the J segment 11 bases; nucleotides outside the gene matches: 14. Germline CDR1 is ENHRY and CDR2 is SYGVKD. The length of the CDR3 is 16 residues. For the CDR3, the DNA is TGTGCCATCAGTGAGTCATCGGCAGGGGGCCTTCGAGGATACACCTTC. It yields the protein CAISESSAGGLRGYTF.

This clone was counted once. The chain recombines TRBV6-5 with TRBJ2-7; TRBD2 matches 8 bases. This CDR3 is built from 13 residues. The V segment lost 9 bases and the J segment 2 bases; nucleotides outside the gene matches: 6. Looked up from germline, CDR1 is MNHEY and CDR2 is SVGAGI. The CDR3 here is CASSSGIAYEQYF. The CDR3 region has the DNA TGTGCCAGTAGTAGCGGGATTGCCTACGAGCAGTACTTC.

The CDR3 DNA is TGTGCCAGCAGCTCCACAGGGAAATGGAACAATGAGCAGTTCTTC. Amino acids: CASSSTGKWNNEQFF. This chain connects TRBV7-2 to TRBJ2-1, with D tentatively TRBD1 (6 bases). Germline CDR1 is SGHTA and CDR2 is FQGNSA. V was cut by 4 bases and J by 5 bases, with 15 bases left in between. The CDR3 spans 15 residues.

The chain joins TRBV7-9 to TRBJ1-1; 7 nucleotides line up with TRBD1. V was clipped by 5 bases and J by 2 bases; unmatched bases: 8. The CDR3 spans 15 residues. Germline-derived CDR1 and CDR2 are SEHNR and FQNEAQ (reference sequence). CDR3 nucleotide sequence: TGTGCCAGCAGCCTTTCGGCAGGGGGAAACACTGAAGCTTTCTTT. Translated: CASSLSAGGNTEAFF.

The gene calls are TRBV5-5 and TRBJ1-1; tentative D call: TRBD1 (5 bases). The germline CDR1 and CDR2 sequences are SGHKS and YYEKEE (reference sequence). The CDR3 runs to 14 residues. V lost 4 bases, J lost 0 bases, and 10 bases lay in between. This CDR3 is CASSVRGMNTEAFF. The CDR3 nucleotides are TGTGCCAGCAGCGTAAGGGGAATGAACACTGAAGCTTTCTTT.

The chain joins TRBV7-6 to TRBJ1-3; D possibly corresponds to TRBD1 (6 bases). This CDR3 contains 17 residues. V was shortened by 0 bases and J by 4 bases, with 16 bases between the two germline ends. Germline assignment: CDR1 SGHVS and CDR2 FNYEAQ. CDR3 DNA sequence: TGTGCCAGCAGCTTAGCTGCAGGGGCTAATTGGGGAAACACCATATATTTT. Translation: CASSLAAGANWGNTIYF.

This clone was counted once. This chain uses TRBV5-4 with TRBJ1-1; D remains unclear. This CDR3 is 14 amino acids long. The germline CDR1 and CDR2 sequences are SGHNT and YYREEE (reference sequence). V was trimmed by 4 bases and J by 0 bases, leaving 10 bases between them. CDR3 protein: CASSRGSVNTEAFF. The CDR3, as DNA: TGTGCCAGCAGCCGAGGGAGTGTGAACACTGAAGCTTTCTTT.

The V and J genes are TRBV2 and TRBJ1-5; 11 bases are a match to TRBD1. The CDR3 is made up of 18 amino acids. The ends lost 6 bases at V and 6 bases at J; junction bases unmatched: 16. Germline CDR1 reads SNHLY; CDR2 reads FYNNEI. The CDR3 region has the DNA TGTGCCAGCAGCCGAATTGGACAGGGGGCCTTCGACGGTCAGCCCCAGCATTTT. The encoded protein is CASSRIGQGAFDGQPQHF.

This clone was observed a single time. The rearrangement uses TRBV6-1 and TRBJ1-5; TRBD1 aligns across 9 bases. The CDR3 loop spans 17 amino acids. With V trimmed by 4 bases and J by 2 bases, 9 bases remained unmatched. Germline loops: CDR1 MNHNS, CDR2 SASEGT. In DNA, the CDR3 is TGTGCCAGCAGTGCCGGGACAGGGAATAGTGGCAATCAGCCCCAGCATTTT. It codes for CASSAGTGNSGNQPQHF.

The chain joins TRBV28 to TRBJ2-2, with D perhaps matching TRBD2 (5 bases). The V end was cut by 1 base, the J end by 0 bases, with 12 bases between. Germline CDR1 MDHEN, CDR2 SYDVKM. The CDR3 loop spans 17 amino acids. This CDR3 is CASSLYGKGPNTGELFF. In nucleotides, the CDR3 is TGTGCCAGCAGTTTATACGGGAAGGGTCCGAACACCGGGGAGCTGTTTTTT.

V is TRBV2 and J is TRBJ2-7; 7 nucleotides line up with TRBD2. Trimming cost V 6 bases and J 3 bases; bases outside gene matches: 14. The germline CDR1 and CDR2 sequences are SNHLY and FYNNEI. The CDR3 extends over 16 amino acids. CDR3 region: CASSPAPGGSLYEQYF. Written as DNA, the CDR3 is TGTGCCAGCAGCCCGGCCCCCGGCGGGAGCCTCTACGAGCAGTACTTC.

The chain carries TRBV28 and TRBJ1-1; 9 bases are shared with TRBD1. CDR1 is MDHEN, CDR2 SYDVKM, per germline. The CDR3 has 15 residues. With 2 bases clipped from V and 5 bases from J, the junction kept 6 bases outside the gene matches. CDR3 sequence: CASSLTNRGLTEAFF. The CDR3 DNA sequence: TGTGCCAGCAGTTTAACCAACAGGGGGCTGACTGAAGCTTTCTTT.

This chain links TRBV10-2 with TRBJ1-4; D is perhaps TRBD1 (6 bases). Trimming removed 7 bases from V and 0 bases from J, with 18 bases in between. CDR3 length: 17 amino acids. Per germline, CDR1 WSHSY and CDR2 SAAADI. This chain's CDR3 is CASMWDVRDTTNEKLFF. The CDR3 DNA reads TGCGCCAGCATGTGGGATGTCCGGGACACAACTAATGAAAAACTGTTTTTT.

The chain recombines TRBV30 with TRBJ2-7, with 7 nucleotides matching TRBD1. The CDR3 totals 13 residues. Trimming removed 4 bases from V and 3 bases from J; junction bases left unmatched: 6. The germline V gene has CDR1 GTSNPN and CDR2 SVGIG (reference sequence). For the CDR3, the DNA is TGTGCCTGGACCTTGACAGGGAGCTACGAGCAGTACTTC. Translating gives CAWTLTGSYEQYF.

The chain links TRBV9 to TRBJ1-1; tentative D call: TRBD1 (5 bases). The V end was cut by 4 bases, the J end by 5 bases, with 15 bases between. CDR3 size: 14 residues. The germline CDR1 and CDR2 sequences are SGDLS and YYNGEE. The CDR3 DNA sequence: TGTGCCAGCAGCACCTCCCTGGGGGGGACTGAAGCTTTCTTT. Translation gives CASSTSLGGTEAFF. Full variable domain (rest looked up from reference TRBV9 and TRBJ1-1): DSGVTQTPKHLITATGQRVTLRCSPRSGDLSVYWYQQSLDQGLQFLIQYYNGEERAKGNILERFSAQQFPDLHSELNLSSLELGDSALYFCASSTSLGGTEAFFGQGTRLTVV.

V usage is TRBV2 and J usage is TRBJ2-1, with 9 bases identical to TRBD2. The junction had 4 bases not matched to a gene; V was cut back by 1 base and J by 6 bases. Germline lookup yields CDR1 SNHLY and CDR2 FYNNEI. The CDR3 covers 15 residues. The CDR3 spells CASSEDAGGLNEQFF. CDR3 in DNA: TGTGCCAGCAGTGAAGACGCGGGGGGGCTCAATGAGCAGTTCTTC.

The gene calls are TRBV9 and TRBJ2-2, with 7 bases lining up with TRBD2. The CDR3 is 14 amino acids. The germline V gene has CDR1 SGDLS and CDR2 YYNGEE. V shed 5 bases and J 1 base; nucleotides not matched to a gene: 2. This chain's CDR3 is CASSLAVNTGELFF. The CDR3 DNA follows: TGTGCCAGCAGTCTAGCGGTGAACACCGGGGAGCTGTTTTTT.

CDR3 region: CASKDRVLEAFF. The CDR3 bases are TGTGCCAGCAAGGACAGGGTACTTGAAGCTTTCTTT. The chain combines TRBV6-1 with TRBJ1-1, with 8 bases aligning to TRBD1. V was pared by 7 bases and J by 7 bases, with 5 bases of the junction left unmatched. Germline V gives CDR1 MNHNS, CDR2 SASEGT. The CDR3 spans 12 residues.

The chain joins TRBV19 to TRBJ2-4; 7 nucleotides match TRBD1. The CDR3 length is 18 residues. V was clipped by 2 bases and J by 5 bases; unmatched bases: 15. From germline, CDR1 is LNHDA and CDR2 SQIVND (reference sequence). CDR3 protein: CASSIWFSETGRENIQYF. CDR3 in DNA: TGTGCCAGTAGTATATGGTTTTCGGAGACAGGGCGAGAAAACATTCAGTACTTC.